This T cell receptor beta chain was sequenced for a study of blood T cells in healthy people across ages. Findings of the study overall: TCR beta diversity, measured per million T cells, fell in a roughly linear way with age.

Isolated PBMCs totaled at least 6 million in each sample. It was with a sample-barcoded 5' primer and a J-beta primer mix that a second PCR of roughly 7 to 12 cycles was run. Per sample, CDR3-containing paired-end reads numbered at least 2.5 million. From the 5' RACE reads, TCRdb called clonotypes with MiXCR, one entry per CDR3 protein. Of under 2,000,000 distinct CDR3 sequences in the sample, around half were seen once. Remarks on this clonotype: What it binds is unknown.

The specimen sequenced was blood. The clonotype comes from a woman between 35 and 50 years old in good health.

For the CDR3, the DNA is TGTGCCAGCAGTGAAGATGGAGGGGCGGGCTATGGCTACACCTTC. This sequence encodes CASSEDGGAGYGYTF. This chain links TRBV2 with TRBJ1-2, with D possibly TRBD1 on 5 matching bases. Trimming cost V 1 base and J 4 bases, with 13 bases left between them. CDR3 size: 15 residues. Germline CDR1 SNHLY, CDR2 FYNNEI.